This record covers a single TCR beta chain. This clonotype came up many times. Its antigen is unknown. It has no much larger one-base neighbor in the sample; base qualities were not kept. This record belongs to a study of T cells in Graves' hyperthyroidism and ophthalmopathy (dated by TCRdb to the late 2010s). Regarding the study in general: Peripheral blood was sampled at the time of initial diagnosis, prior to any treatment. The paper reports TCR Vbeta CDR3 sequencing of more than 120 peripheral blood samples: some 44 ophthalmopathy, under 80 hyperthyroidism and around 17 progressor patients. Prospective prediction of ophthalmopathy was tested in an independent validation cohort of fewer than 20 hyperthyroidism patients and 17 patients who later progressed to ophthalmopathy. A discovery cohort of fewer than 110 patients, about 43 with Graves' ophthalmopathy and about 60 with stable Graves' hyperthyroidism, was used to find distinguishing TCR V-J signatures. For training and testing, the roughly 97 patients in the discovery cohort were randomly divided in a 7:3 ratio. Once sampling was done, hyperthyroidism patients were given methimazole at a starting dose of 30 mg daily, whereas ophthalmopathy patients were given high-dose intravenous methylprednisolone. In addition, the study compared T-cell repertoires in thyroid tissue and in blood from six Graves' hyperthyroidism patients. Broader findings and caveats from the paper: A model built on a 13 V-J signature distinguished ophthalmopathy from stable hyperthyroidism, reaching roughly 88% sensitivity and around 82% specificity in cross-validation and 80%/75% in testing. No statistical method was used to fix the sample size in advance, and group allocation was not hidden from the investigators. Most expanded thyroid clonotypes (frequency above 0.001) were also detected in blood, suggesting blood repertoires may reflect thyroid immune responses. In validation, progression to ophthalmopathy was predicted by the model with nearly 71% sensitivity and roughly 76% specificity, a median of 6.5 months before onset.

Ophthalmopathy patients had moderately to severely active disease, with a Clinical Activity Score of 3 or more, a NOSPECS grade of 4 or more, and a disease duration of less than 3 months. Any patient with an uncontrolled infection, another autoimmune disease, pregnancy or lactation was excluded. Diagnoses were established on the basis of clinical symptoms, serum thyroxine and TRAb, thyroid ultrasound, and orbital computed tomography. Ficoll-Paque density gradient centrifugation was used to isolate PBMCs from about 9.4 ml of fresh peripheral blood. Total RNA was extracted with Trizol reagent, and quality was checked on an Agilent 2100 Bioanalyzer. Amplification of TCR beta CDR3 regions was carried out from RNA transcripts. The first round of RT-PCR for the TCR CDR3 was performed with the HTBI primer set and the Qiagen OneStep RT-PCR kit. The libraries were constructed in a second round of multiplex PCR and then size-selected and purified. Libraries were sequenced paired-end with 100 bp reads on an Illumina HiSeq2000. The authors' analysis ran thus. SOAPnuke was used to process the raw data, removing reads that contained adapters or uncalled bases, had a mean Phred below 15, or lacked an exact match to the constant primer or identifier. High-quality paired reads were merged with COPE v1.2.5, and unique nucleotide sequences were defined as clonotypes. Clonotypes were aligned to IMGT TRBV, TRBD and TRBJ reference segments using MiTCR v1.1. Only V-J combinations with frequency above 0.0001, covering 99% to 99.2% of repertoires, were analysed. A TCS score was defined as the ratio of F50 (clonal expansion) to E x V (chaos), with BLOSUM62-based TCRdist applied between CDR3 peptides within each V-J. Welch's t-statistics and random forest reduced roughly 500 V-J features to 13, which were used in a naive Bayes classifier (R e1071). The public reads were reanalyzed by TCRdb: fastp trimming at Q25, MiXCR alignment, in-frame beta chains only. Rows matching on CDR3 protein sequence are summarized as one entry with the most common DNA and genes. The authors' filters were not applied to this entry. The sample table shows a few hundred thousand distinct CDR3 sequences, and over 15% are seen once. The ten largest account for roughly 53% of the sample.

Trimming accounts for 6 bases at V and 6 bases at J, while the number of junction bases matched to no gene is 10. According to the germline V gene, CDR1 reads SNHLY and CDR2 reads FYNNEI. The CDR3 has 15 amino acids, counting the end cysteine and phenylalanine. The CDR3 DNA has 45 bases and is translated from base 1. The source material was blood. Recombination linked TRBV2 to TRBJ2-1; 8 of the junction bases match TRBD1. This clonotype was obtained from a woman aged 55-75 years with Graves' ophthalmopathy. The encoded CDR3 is CASSPTGQAPNEQFF. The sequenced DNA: TGTGCCAGCAGCCCAACGGGACAGGCTCCCAATGAGCAGTTCTTC.